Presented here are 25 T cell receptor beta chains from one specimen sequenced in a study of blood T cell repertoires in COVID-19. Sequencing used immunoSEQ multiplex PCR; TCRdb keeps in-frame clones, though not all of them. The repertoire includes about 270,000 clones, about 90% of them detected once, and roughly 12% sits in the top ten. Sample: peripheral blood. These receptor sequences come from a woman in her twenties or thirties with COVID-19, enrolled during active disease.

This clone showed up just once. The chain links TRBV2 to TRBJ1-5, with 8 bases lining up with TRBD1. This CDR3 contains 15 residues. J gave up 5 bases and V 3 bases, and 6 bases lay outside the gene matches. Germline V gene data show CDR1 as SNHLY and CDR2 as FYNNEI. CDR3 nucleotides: TGTGCCAGCAGTGACGACACAGGGGGAGATCAGCCCCAGCATTTT. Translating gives CASSDDTGGDQPQHF.

The DNA of the CDR3 is TGTGCCAGCAAGGGACAGGGGTTCCCAGATACGCAGTATTTT. It encodes CASKGQGFPDTQYF. The chain joins TRBV19 to TRBJ2-3; TRBD1 agrees at 10 bases. Germline-derived CDR1 and CDR2 are LNHDA and SQIVND (reference sequence). The V segment lost 9 bases and the J segment 4 bases; nucleotides outside the gene matches: 7. CDR3 length equals 14 residues.

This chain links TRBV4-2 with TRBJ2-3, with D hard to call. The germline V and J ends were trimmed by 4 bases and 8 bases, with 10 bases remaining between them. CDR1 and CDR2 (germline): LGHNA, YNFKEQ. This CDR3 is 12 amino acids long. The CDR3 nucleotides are TGTGCCAGCAGCCCAAAAGCCGGTACGCAGTATTTT. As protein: CASSPKAGTQYF.

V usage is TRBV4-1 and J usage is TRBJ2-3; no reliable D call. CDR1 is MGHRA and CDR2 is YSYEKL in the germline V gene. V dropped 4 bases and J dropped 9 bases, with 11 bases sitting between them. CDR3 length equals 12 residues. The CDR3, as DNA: TGCGCCAGCAGCCTCACCCACGGGACGCAGTATTTT. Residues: CASSLTHGTQYF.

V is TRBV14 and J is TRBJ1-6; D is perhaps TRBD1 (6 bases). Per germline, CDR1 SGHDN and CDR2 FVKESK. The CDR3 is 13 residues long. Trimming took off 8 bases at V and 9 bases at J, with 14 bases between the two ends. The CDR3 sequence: CASARGGRSPLHF. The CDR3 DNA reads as TGTGCCAGCGCGAGGGGGGGGCGTTCACCCCTCCACTTT. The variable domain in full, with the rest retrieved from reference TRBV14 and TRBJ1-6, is EAGVTQFPSHSVIEKGQTVTLRCDPISGHDNLYWYRRVMGKEIKFLLHFVKESKQDESGMPNNRFLAERTGGTYSTLKVQPAELEDSGVYFCASARGGRSPLHFGNGTRLTVT.

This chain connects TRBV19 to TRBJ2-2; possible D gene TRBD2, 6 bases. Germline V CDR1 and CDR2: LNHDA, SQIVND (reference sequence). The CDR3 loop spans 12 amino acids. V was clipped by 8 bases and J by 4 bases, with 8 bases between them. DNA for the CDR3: TGTGCCAGTCTCGGGGGCACCGGGGAGCTGTTTTTT. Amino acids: CASLGGTGELFF.

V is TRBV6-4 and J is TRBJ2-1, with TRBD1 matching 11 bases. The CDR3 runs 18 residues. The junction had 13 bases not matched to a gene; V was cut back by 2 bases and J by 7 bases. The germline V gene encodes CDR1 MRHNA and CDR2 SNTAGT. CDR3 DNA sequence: TGTGCCAGCAGTGACCAGGTTGTTCTGGGACAGGGGGTGAATGAGCAGTTCTTC. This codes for CASSDQVVLGQGVNEQFF.

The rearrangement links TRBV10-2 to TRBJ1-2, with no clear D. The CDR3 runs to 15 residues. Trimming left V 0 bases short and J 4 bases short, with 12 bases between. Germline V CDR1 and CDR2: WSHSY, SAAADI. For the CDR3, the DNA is TGCGCCAGCAGTGAGTCGGCGGCCGACCGCTATGGCTACACCTTC. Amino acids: CASSESAADRYGYTF.

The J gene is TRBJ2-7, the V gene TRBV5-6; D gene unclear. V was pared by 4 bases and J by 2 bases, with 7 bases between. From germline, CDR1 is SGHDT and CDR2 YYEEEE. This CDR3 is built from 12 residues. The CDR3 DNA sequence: TGTGCCAGCAGCCGCGGTACCTACGAGCAGTACTTC. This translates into CASSRGTYEQYF.

CDR3 in DNA: TGTGCCAGCAGGACAGGGGAGGGCACAGATACGCAGTATTTT. The encoded protein is CASRTGEGTDTQYF. J is TRBJ2-3 and V is TRBV25-1; 8 nucleotides line up with TRBD1. Trimming removed 6 bases from V and 1 base from J; junction bases left unmatched: 3. Germline V gene lookup returns CDR1 MGHDK and CDR2 SYGVNS. The CDR3 contains 14 residues. Full variable domain (rest looked up from reference TRBV25-1 and TRBJ2-3): EADIYQTPRYLVIGTGKKITLECSQTMGHDKMYWYQQDPGMELHLIHYSYGVNSTEKGDLSSESTVSRIRTEHFPLTLESARPSHTSQYLCASRTGEGTDTQYFGPGTRLTVL.

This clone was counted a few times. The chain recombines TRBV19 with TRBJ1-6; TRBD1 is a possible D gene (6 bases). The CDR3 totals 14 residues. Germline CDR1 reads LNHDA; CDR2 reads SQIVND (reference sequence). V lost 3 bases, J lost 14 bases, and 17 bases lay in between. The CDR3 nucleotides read TGTGCCAGTAGTATGAGGGGAACAGGGTTGGCCCTCCACTTT. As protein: CASSMRGTGLALHF.

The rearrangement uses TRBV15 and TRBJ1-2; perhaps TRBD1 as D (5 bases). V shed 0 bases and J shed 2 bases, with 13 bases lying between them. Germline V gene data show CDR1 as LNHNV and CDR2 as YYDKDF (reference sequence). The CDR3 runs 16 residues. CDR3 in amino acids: CATSRDGAARNYGYTF. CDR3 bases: TGTGCCACCAGCAGAGATGGGGCAGCCCGGAACTATGGCTACACCTTC.

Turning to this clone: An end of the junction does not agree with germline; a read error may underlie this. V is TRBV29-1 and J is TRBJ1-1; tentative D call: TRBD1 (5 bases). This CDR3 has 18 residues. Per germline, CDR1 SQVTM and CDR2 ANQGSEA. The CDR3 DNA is TGCAGCGTCGAAGGGGCCAGGGCAGACCGGGTATGGAACACTGAAGCTTTCTTT. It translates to CSVEGARADRVWNTEAFF.

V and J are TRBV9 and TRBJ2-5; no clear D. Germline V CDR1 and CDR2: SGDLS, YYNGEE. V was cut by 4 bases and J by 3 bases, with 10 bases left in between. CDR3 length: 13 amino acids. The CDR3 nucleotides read TGTGCCAGCAGCCCCGACATCGAAGAGACCCAGTACTTC. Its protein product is CASSPDIEETQYF.

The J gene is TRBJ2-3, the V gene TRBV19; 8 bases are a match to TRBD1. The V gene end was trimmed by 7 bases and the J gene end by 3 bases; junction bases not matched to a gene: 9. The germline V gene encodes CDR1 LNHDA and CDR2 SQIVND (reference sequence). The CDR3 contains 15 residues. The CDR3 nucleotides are TGTGCCAGTACCGACAGGGGAATTGGGACAGATACGCAGTATTTT. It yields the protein CASTDRGIGTDTQYF.

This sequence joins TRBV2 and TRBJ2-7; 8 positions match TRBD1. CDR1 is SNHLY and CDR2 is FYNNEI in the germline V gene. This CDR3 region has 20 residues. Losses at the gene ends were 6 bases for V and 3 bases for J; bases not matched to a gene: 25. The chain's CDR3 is CASRGQPSGQARTRGYEQYF. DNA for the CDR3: TGTGCCAGCAGGGGCCAACCCTCGGGACAGGCAAGAACTAGGGGCTACGAGCAGTACTTC.

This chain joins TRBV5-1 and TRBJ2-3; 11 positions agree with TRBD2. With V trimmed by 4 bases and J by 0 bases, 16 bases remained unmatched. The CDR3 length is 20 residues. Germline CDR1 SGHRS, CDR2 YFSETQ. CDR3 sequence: CASSTPTSGGHKGSTDTQYF. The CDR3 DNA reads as TGCGCCAGCAGCACACCCACTAGCGGGGGACATAAAGGTAGCACAGATACGCAGTATTTT.

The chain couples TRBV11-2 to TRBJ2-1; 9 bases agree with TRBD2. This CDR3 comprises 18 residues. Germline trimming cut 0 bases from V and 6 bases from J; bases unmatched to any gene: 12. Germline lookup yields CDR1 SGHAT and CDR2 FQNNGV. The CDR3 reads CASSLDPYSRGGANEQFF. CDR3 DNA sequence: TGTGCCAGCAGCTTAGACCCCTATTCTCGCGGGGGGGCCAATGAGCAGTTCTTC.

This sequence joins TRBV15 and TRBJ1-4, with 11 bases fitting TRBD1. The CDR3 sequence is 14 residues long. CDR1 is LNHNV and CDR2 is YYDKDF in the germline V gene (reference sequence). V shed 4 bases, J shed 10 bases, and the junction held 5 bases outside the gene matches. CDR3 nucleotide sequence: TGTGCCACCAGCACGGGACAGGGGGTAGGAAAACTGTTTTTT. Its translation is CATSTGQGVGKLFF.

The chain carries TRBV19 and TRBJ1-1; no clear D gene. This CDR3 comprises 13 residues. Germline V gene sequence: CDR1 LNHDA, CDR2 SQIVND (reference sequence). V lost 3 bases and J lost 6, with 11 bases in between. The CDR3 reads CASSIGLQSEAFF. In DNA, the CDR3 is TGTGCCAGTAGTATTGGTCTGCAGTCTGAAGCTTTCTTT.

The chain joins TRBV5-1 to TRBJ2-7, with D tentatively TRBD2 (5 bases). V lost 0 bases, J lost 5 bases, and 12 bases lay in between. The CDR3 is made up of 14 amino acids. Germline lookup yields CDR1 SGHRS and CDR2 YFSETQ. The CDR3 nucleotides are TGCGCCAGCAGCTTGGACGGGGTGGGCGACGAGCAGTACTTC. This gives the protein CASSLDGVGDEQYF.

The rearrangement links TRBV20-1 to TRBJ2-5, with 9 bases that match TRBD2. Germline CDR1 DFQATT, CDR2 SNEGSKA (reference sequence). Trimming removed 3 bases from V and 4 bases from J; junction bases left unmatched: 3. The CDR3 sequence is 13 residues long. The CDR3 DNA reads TGCAGTGCTAGTAGCGGGGGCGGAGAGACCCAGTACTTC. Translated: CSASSGGGETQYF.

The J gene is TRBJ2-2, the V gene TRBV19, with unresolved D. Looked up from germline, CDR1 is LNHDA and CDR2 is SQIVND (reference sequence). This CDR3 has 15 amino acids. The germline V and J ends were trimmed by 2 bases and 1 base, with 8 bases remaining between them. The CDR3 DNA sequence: TGTGCCAGTAGTATATCGGTGTGGAACACCGGGGAGCTGTTTTTT. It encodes CASSISVWNTGELFF.

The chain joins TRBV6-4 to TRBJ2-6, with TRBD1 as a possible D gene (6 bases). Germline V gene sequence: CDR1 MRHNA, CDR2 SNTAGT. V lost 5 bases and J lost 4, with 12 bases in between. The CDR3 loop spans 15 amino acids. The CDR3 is CASSLQGYGANVLTF. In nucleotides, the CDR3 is TGTGCCAGCAGTTTACAGGGTTACGGGGCCAACGTCCTGACTTTC.

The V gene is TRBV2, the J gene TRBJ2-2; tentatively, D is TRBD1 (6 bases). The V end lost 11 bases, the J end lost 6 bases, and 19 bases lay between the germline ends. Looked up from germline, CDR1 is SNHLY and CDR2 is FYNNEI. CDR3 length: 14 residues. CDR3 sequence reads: CACLWGRQAGELFF. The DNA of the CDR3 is TGTGCCTGCCTCTGGGGGCGCCAAGCCGGGGAGCTGTTTTTT.